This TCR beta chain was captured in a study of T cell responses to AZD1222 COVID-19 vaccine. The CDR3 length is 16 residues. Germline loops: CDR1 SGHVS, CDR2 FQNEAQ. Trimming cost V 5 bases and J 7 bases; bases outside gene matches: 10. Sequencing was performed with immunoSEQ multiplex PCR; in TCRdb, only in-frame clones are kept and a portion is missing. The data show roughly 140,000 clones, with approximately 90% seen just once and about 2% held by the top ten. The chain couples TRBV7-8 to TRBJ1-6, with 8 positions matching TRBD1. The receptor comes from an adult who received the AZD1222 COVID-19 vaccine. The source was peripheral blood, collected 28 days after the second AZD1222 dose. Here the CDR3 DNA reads TGTGCCAGCAGCATATGGACAGGGATGGGCAATTCACCCCTCCACTTT. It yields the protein CASSIWTGMGNSPLHF. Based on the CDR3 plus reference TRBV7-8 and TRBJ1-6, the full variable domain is GAGVSQSPRYKVAKRGQDVALRCDPISGHVSLFWYQQALGQGPEFLTYFQNEAQLDKSGLPSDRFFAERPEGSVSTLKIQRTQQEDSAVYLCASSIWTGMGNSPLHFGNGTRLTVT.